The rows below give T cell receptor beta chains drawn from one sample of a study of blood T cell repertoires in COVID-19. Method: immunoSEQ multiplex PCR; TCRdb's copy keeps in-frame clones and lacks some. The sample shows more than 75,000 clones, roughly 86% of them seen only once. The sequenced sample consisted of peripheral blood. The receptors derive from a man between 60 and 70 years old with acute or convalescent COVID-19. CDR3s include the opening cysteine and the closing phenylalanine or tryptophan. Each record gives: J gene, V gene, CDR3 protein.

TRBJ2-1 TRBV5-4 CASSSGTSGSSYNEQFF
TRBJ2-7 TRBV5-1 CASSYGGEGEQYF
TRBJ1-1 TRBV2 CASSVQGVEAFF
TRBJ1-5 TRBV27 CASSSYPVSGNQPQHF
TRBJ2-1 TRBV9 CASMPAGNNEQFF
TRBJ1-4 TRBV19 CASSKPTGVGNEKLFF
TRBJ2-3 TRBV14 CASSFTRSTDTQYF
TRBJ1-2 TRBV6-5 CASSYYTRATGGYTF
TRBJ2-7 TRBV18 CASSPGQGNTYEQYF
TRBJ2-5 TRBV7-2 CAEGTTSGTRGETQYF
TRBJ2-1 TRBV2 CASYVGSYNEQFF
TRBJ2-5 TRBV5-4 CASSPAGTRRETQYF
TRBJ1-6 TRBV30 CAWGQGVHNSPLHF
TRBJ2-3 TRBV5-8 CASSFRLAGGTDTQYF
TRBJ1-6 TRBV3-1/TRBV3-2 CASSPQQGSRQSPLHF
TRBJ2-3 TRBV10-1 CASSSGSGPDTQYF
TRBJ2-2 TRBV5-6 CASSLWGRVNTGELFF
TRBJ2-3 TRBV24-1 CATSDRFSTDTQYF
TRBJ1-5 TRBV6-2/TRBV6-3 CVSSYRGSQPQHF
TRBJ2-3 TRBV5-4 CASSPMTSGRAKDTQYF
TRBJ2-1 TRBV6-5 CASGLAGAFYEQFF
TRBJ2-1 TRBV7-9 CASSLTPSTYNEQFF
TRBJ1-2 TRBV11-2 CASSSGTGNFDGYTF
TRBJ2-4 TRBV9 CASSVGTGKDIQYF
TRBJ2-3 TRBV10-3 CAIRDFTGVDTQYF
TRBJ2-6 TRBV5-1 CASSLVPRGANVPTF
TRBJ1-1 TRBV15 CATSRDWEGSEAFF
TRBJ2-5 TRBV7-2 CASSFGQQETQYF
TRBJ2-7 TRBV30 CAWAQGYEQYF
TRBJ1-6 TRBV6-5 CASSPTGTGGFPLHF
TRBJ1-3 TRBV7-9 CASSLGRSLAGNTIYF
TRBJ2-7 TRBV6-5 CASRWNTGTYEQYF
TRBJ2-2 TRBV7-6 CASSLGQGGPGELFF
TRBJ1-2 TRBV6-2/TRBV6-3 CASSYTPRLTANYGYTF
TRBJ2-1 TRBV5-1 CASSLSLSYNEQFF
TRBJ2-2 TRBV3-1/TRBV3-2 CASSQDLGRGAGELFF
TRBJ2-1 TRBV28 CASSPNVASSYNEQFF
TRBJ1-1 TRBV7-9 CASSLWGQPGNTEAFF
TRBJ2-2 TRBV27 CASSWDPRGRNTGELFF
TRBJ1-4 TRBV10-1 CASRQDEKLFF
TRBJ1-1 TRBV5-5 CASSPGTGGWNTEAFF
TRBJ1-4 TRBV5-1 CASNLRGATNEKLFF
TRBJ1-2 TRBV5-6 CASSLYGTENRGYTF
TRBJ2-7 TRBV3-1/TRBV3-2 CASSRDRGIYEQYF
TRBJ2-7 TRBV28 CASSSPSRLAGLQYF
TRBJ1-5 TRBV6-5 CAAGGRGNQPQHF
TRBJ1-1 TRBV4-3 CASSQGSGATEAFF
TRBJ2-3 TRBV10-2 CASSDWSSGHSGTQYF
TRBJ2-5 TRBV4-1 CASSQGPVLADKRTQYF
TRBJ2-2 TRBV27 CASSSLLSVYTGELFF
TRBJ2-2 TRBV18 CASSLERELFF
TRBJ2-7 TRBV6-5 CASTAPGGQYF
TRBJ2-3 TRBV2 CASSLKAGLTDTQYF
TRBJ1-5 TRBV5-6 CASSFTVTGRSNQPQHF
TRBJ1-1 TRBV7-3 CASSLTAVQNTEAFF